These 10 T cell receptor beta chains originate from one sample sequenced in a study of Ad26.COV2.S vaccination and SARS-CoV-2 variants. Noted treatment: some 20 received Ad26.COV2.S at low or high dose, single or two shots; several received placebo; per-sample allocation not given. It was on day 63 after the first vaccine or placebo injection that samples were taken. Sequencing was performed with immunoSEQ multiplex PCR; in TCRdb, only in-frame clones are kept and a portion is missing. This sample has about 440,000 clones, with roughly 91% found just once. Material: peripheral blood, obtained in a trial of Ad26.COV2.S vaccine versus placebo. These receptors all stem from a person aged 18-60 years who received the Ad26.COV2.S COVID-19 vaccine or a placebo.

J is TRBJ2-7 and V is TRBV4-3; D ambiguous. The CDR3 is made up of 16 amino acids. Germline V gene data show CDR1 as LGHNA and CDR2 as YSLEER. With 1 base removed from V and 0 bases from J, the gap between germline ends came to 13 bases. CDR3 region: CASSQGVSISSYEQYF. In DNA form, the CDR3 reads TGCGCCAGCAGCCAAGGGGTGTCTATCAGCTCCTACGAGCAGTACTTC.

This rearrangement joins TRBV12-5 to TRBJ2-2; D unclear. The CDR3 is 12 residues long. Trimming cost V 5 bases and J 0 bases, with 1 base left between them. The germline gives CDR1 LGHNT, CDR2 FRNRAP. Here the CDR3 DNA reads TGTGCTAGTGGTCCGAACACCGGGGAGCTGTTTTTT. This gives the protein CASGPNTGELFF.

The rearrangement joins TRBV7-8 to TRBJ2-2; 7 positions agree with TRBD2. Germline V CDR1 and CDR2: SGHVS, FQNEAQ. The CDR3 loop spans 15 amino acids. The ends lost 5 bases at V and 6 bases at J; junction bases unmatched: 9. The CDR3 DNA reads TGTGCCAGCAGCCCACTAGGGGCGGGGGCCGGGGAGCTGTTTTTT. This gives the protein CASSPLGAGAGELFF.

This chain uses TRBV7-2 with TRBJ2-2; D remains unclear. Germline values: CDR1 SGHTA, CDR2 FQGNSA. This CDR3 is 15 amino acids long. Trimming removed 5 bases at V and 0 bases at J, with 10 bases between. The CDR3, as DNA: TGTGCCAGCAGCCCCGCCCCCGCGAACACCGGGGAGCTGTTTTTT. This translates into CASSPAPANTGELFF.

For this clone: In the same sample, other DNA sequences code for this CDR3. The chain employs TRBV6-6 and TRBJ2-5; D is uncertain. CDR1 and CDR2 (germline): MNHNY, SVGAGI (reference sequence). The CDR3 length is 12 residues. The V end was cut by 0 bases, the J end by 5 bases, with 4 bases between. In DNA form, the CDR3 reads TGTGCCAGCAGTTACTCTAGCGAGACCCAGTACTTC. As protein: CASSYSSETQYF.

The V call is TRBV28, the J call TRBJ2-1, with D perhaps matching TRBD1 or TRBD2 (5 bases each). Germline CDR1 MDHEN, CDR2 SYDVKM. The CDR3 is made up of 15 amino acids. Deletions cut 3 bases from V and 8 bases from J, with 17 bases between. The CDR3 protein is CASSLLGPTGDEQFF. The CDR3 DNA sequence: TGTGCCAGCAGTTTGCTGGGGCCCACCGGGGATGAGCAGTTCTTC.

The DNA for the CDR3 is TGTGCCAGCAGCCCAAGGCCTAGCGGGAGGAGTATTGAGCAGTTCTTC. Translating gives CASSPRPSGRSIEQFF. J is TRBJ2-1 and V is TRBV9; 11 positions agree with TRBD2. V lost 4 bases and J lost 9; bases outside the gene matches: 12. Germline V gene lookup returns CDR1 SGDLS and CDR2 YYNGEE. The CDR3 consists of 16 residues.

About this clone: The sample holds other DNA sequences that translate to the same CDR3. The chain joins TRBV28 to TRBJ1-2, with 9 bases lining up with TRBD1. The V gene's germline CDR1 is MDHEN and CDR2 SYDVKM. J gave up 0 bases and V 1 base, and 3 bases lay outside the gene matches. CDR3 length: 16 residues. CDR3 nucleotides: TGTGCCAGCAGTTTATCGGGGACAGGGACTAACTATGGCTACACCTTC. Encoded protein: CASSLSGTGTNYGYTF.

The chain is built from TRBV10-3 and TRBJ2-7, with 11 bases lining up with TRBD2. Germline CDR1 and CDR2: ENHRY and SYGVKD. The ends lost 9 bases at V and 6 bases at J; junction bases unmatched: 10. The CDR3 runs 14 residues. In DNA, the CDR3 is TGTGCCATTAAGGCCCTAGCGGGAGGTTCCGAGCAGTACTTC. Its translation is CAIKALAGGSEQYF.

This clone was detected a few times. The V gene is TRBV28, the J gene TRBJ1-5; D gene unclear. Germline V gene data show CDR1 as MDHEN and CDR2 as SYDVKM. The CDR3 totals 15 residues. Trimming pared 1 base from V and 3 bases from J, leaving 10 bases between. The CDR3 region is CASSLSGRNNQPQHF. DNA of the CDR3: TGTGCCAGCAGTTTATCAGGCCGGAACAATCAGCCCCAGCATTTT.